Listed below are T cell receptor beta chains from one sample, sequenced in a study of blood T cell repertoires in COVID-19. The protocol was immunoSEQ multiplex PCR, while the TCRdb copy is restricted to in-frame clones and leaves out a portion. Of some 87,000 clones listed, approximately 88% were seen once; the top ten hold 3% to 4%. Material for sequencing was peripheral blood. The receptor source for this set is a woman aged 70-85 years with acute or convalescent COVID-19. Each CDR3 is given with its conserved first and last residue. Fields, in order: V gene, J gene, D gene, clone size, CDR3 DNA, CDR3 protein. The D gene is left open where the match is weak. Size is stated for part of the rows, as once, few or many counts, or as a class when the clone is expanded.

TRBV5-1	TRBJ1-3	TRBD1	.	TGCGCCAGCAGCTCGGCGGAGGGGGCGTTCGCTGGAAACACCATATATTTT	CASSSAEGAFAGNTIYF
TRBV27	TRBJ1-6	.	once	TGTGCCAGCAGTTTGTGGGGGCGCCGGGGTAATTCACCCCTCCACTTT	CASSLWGRRGNSPLHF
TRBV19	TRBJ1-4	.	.	TGTGCCAGTAGCACCAGGTGGATTAATGAAAAACTGTTTTTT	CASSTRWINEKLFF
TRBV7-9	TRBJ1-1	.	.	TGTGCCAGCAGCCCGGGTGACCCGGGAGCTTTCTTT	CASSPGDPGAFF
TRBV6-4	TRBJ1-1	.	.	TGTGCCAGCAGTGACTGGGGGGGCACTGAAGCTTTCTTT	CASSDWGGTEAFF
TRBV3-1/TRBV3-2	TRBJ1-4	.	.	TGTGCCAGCAGCCAGCTAGGAGCTAATGAAAAACTGTTTTTT	CASSQLGANEKLFF
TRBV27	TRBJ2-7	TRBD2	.	TGTGCCAGCAGTTTATCCCTAGCGGGGGGAACCTACGAGCAGTACTTC	CASSLSLAGGTYEQYF
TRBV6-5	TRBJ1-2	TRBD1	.	TGTGCCAGCAGCCCCGGGACAGGGCGCTATGGCTACACCTTC	CASSPGTGRYGYTF
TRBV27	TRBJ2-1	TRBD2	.	TGTGCCAGCAGTTTGTTACCCGGAGCGGGATGGTCCTACAATGAGCAGTTCTTC	CASSLLPGAGWSYNEQFF
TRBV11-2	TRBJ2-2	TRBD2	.	TGTGCCAGCAGCTTTAAACTAGCGGGGGGGCTTAGTACCGGGGAGCTGTTTTTT	CASSFKLAGGLSTGELFF
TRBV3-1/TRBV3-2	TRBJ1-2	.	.	TGTGCCAGCAGCCAAGGGGGGGTTGGCTACACCTTC	CASSQGGVGYTF
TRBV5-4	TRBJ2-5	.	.	TGTGCCAGCAGCCTAGCTCCCGGAGAGACCCAGTACTTC	CASSLAPGETQYF
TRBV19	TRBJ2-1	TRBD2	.	TGTGCCAGTAGAACTGCCGGGACTAGCAGCTACAATGAGCAGTTCTTC	CASRTAGTSSYNEQFF
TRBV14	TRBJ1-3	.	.	TGTGCCAGCAGCCCGCGAAAAAATACAGTTAACTCTGGAAACACCATATATTTT	CASSPRKNTVNSGNTIYF
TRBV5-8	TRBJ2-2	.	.	TGCGCCAGCAGCTTGCACAGAGCTGTGAACACCGGGGAGCTGTTTTTT	CASSLHRAVNTGELFF
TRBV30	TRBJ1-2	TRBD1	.	TGTGCCTGGAGTTCTCACAGGGGGAACAACTATGGCTACACCTTC	CAWSSHRGNNYGYTF
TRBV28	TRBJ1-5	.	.	TGTGCCAGCATGTCTCAGGGCTCCCTCATTCAGCCCCAGCATTTT	CASMSQGSLIQPQHF
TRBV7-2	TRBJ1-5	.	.	TGTGCCAGCAGCCTCCGACAGAGTCAGCCCCAGCATTTT	CASSLRQSQPQHF
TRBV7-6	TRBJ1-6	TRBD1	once	TGTGCCAGCAGCAATACAGGGGCGGGACCCTATAATTCACCCCTCCACTTT	CASSNTGAGPYNSPLHF
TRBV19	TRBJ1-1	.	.	TGTGCCAGTAGTATAACAGGGACGAACACTGAAGCTTTCTTT	CASSITGTNTEAFF
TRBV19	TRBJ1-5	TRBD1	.	TGTGCCAGTATTCGGACAGGGGGAGGTCAGCCCCAGCATTTT	CASIRTGGGQPQHF
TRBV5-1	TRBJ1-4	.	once	TGCGCCAGCAGCTTGGTTCCGGACAATAAAAAACTGTTTTTT	CASSLVPDNKKLFF
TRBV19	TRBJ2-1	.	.	TGTGCCAGTAGTATAGGGTACGGTGGTGAGCAGTTCTTC	CASSIGYGGEQFF
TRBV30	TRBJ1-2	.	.	TGTGCCTGGAGTGTAATGCCAGGCAACTATGGCTACACCTTC	CAWSVMPGNYGYTF
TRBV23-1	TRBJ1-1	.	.	TGCGCCAGCAGGACGGGGGACTTT	CASRTGDF
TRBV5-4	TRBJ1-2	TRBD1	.	TGTGCCAGCAGCCTCAACAGGGGCGCTAACTATGGCTACACCTTC	CASSLNRGANYGYTF
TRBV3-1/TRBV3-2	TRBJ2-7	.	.	TGTGCCAGCAGCCAAGGACTAGTCGAGCAGTACTTC	CASSQGLVEQYF
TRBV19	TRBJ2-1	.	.	TGTGCCAGTAGTATAGAGCGGACATCCTACAATGAGCAGTTCTTC	CASSIERTSYNEQFF
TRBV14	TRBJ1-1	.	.	TGTGCCAGCAGCCAAGTCTGGCCCAACACTGAAGCTTTCTTT	CASSQVWPNTEAFF
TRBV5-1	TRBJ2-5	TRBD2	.	TGCGCCAGCAGCAGGACTAGCGGGAATGGGGAGACCCAGTACTTC	CASSRTSGNGETQYF
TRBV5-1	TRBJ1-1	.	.	TGCGCCAGCAGCTACAGGGACAACACTGAAGCTTTCTTT	CASSYRDNTEAFF
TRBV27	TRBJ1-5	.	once	TGTGCCAGCAGTTTAGAGGGCAGGGGAGATCAGCCCCAGCATTTT	CASSLEGRGDQPQHF
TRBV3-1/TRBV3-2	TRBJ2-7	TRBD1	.	TGTGCCAGCAGCCAAGGAGGGAGACAGGGCACCTACGAGCAGTACTTC	CASSQGGRQGTYEQYF
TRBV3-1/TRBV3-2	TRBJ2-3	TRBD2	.	TGTGCCAGCGGAAAGGGACTAGCGTTCCGCACAGATACGCAGTATTTT	CASGKGLAFRTDTQYF
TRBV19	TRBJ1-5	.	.	TGTGCCAGTAGTATCCAGGACTGGCAATATAGCAATCAGCCCCAGCATTTT	CASSIQDWQYSNQPQHF
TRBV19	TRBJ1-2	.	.	TGTGCCAGTGCGGGACGGACTAACTATGGCTACACCTTC	CASAGRTNYGYTF
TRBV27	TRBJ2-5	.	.	TGTGCCAGCAGTTTAACAGGGTTTATGGAGACCCAGTACTTC	CASSLTGFMETQYF
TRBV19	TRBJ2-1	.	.	TGTGCCAGTAGTGCCCTAGCCCTGTCCTACAATGAGCAGTTCTTC	CASSALALSYNEQFF
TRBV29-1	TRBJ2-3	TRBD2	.	TGCAGCGTTGAACTAGCGGGAAGACGCACAGATACGCAGTATTTT	CSVELAGRRTDTQYF
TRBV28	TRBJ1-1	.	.	TGTGCCAGCAATCACAGGAAGACTGAAGCTTTCTTT	CASNHRKTEAFF